Shown below are 24 T cell receptor beta chains from a single sample sequenced in a study of technical replicates of blood from a handful of donors. The method was immunoSEQ multiplex PCR; TCRdb's version includes in-frame clones alone and lacks a portion of them. The sample gives approximately 75,000 clones, approximately 92% of which show up once; approximately 0.4% is in the top ten. The specimen was T cells isolated from PBMCs. Receptors originate from a human donor in good health.

This clone was picked up a small number of times. The chain is built from TRBV21-1 and TRBJ1-4; the table's D gene call, TRBD1, was not cross checked with the DNA. TRBV21-1 is deemed a pseudogene. This CDR3 spans 13 amino acids. CDR3 sequence reads: CASSKGQGEKLFF. The CDR3 DNA is TGTGCCAGCAGCAAAGGACAGGGTGAAAAACTGTTTTTT.

This chain links TRBV10-3 with TRBJ1-2, with D perhaps matching TRBD1 (6 bases). The CDR3 contains 17 residues. Germline CDR1 ENHRY, CDR2 SYGVKD. Trimming left V 2 bases short and J 4 bases short, with 20 bases between. The CDR3 is CAISERDRTQGGYGYTF. The CDR3 nucleotides read TGTGCCATCAGTGAGCGAGACAGGACCCAAGGGGGCTATGGCTACACCTTC.

The chain carries TRBV6-1 and TRBJ2-7, with 10 bases lining up with TRBD2. Germline values: CDR1 MNHNS, CDR2 SASEGT. The CDR3 sequence is 15 residues long. V dropped 7 bases and J dropped 2; count of bases not matched to a gene: 8. CDR3 sequence: CASKITSGIAYEQYF. In DNA form, the CDR3 reads TGTGCCAGCAAGATAACTAGCGGGATAGCCTACGAGCAGTACTTC.

The chain employs TRBV28 and TRBJ1-5; weak D call: TRBD1 (5 bases). Trimming removed 1 base at V and 7 bases at J, with 17 bases between. CDR1 and CDR2 from the germline V gene are MDHEN and SYDVKM. The CDR3 covers 16 residues. In DNA, the CDR3 is TGTGCCAGCAGTTTATATTGGGGCCTCCAAGAACAGCCCCAGCATTTT. Protein: CASSLYWGLQEQPQHF.

The chain has TRBV7-3 and TRBJ2-1; 8 bases line up with TRBD1. The trim removed 5 bases at V and 5 bases at J, leaving 5 bases unmatched. The V gene's germline CDR1 is SGHTA and CDR2 FQGTGA. The CDR3 length is 14 residues. CDR3 amino acids: CASSRDRWDNEQFF. The CDR3 nucleotides are TGTGCCAGCAGCCGGGACAGGTGGGACAATGAGCAGTTCTTC.

The CDR3 here is CASSLSPGEMGNQPQHF. The CDR3, as DNA: TGTGCCAGCAGTTTATCTCCAGGGGAAATGGGCAATCAGCCCCAGCATTTT. The J gene is TRBJ1-5, the V gene TRBV27, with D possibly being TRBD1 (6 bases). Germline-derived CDR1 and CDR2 are MNHEY and SMNVEV (reference sequence). Trimming removed 0 bases from V and 2 bases from J, with 14 bases in between. The CDR3 runs 17 residues.

V and J are TRBV2 and TRBJ2-2; 14 bases are a match to TRBD2. Per the germline V gene, CDR1 is SNHLY and CDR2 is FYNNEI. This CDR3 region has 16 residues. V lost 8 bases to trimming and J lost 4 bases; unmatched junction nucleotides: 6. The CDR3 region has the DNA TGTGCCAGCGTGACTAGCGGGAGGGCTAGCACCGGGGAGCTGTTTTTT. Translated, it gives CASVTSGRASTGELFF.

The V and J genes are TRBV4-1 and TRBJ2-7, with 7 bases lining up with TRBD2. With V trimmed by 2 bases and J by 1 base, 2 bases remained unmatched. In germline, CDR1 is MGHRA, CDR2 YSYEKL. This CDR3 is 14 amino acids long. CDR3 coding DNA: TGCGCCAGCAGCCAACTAGCGGCTTCCTACGAGCAGTACTTC. Translating gives CASSQLAASYEQYF.

The chain joins TRBV7-9 to TRBJ1-2, with a possible D match to TRBD1 (6 bases). Germline-derived CDR1 and CDR2 are SEHNR and FQNEAQ (reference sequence). The CDR3 length is 15 residues. Between the trimmed V and J ends, which lost 4 bases and 5 bases, there was a span of 17 bases. CDR3 amino acids: CASSSGPLTGYGYTF. DNA for the CDR3: TGTGCCAGCAGCTCAGGCCCCCTGACAGGTTATGGCTACACCTTC.

This rearrangement joins TRBV7-3 to TRBJ2-1; TRBD2 aligns across 11 bases. Germline V gene lookup returns CDR1 SGHTA and CDR2 FQGTGA. The CDR3 is 13 residues long. After removal of 1 base from V and 10 bases from J, the junction contained 0 bases not matched to a gene. The CDR3: CASSLRLAGEQFF. The CDR3 DNA is TGTGCCAGCAGCTTAAGACTAGCGGGAGAGCAGTTCTTC.

This sequence joins TRBV15 and TRBJ2-1; no clear D. V lost 0 bases and J lost 3, with 9 bases in between. The V gene's germline CDR1 is LNHNV and CDR2 YYDKDF (reference sequence). The CDR3 has 15 residues. CDR3 in DNA: TGTGCCACCAGCAGAGATCGTTCGGTCTACAATGAGCAGTTCTTC. This codes for CATSRDRSVYNEQFF.

V usage is TRBV6-5 and J usage is TRBJ1-2; D is undetermined. Trimming took off 7 bases at V and 7 bases at J, with 19 bases between the two ends. In germline, CDR1 is MNHEY, CDR2 SVGAGI. The CDR3 loop spans 14 amino acids. The DNA of the CDR3 is TGTGCCAGCACCCCCGGACTCGACCCAGGTGGCTACACCTTC. As protein: CASTPGLDPGGYTF.

The rearrangement links TRBV4-1 to TRBJ1-2; D remains unclear. The ends were cut back, 6 bases at V and 0 bases at J, with 11 bases in the middle. The V gene's germline CDR1 is MGHRA and CDR2 YSYEKL. The CDR3 consists of 14 residues. The CDR3 loop reads CASSLFSANYGYTF. In nucleotides, the CDR3 is TGCGCCAGCAGTCTCTTTTCAGCTAACTATGGCTACACCTTC.

V usage is TRBV5-8 and J usage is TRBJ2-5, with TRBD2 matching over 11 bases. The CDR3 sequence is 15 residues long. The germline V gene encodes CDR1 SGHTS and CDR2 YDEGEE. V dropped 3 bases and J dropped 3; count of bases not matched to a gene: 4. CDR3 nucleotides: TGTGCCAGCAGCTCACTAGCGGGAGTCAAAGAGACCCAGTACTTC. Its protein is CASSSLAGVKETQYF.

V is TRBV19 and J is TRBJ1-2, with 7 bases lining up with TRBD1. V lost 5 bases to trimming and J lost 2 bases; unmatched junction nucleotides: 8. From germline, CDR1 is LNHDA and CDR2 SQIVND (reference sequence). There are 15 residues in the CDR3. The CDR3 DNA follows: TGTGCCAGTAGTCGTTCAGGGGGAGCAAACTATGGCTACACCTTC. Protein: CASSRSGGANYGYTF.

This rearrangement joins TRBV5-1 to TRBJ2-5; D is unclear. The ends were cut back, 3 bases at V and 0 bases at J, with 12 bases in the middle. The CDR3 runs 15 residues. In germline, CDR1 is SGHRS, CDR2 YFSETQ. The DNA for the CDR3 is TGCGCCAGCAGCTACCATCAGGCAAACCAAGAGACCCAGTACTTC. Protein product: CASSYHQANQETQYF.

In its sample, this clone was seen a few times. The chain employs TRBV19 and TRBJ1-1, with D unresolved. V was shortened by 2 bases and J by 0 bases, with 4 bases between the two germline ends. Germline V gives CDR1 LNHDA, CDR2 SQIVND (reference sequence). The CDR3 spans 13 residues. CDR3 sequence reads: CASSITVNTEAFF. CDR3 DNA sequence: TGTGCCAGTAGTATAACTGTGAACACTGAAGCTTTCTTT.

Here the CDR3 reads CASSYQRHPGNTIYF. In DNA, the CDR3 is TGTGCCAGCAGTTACCAAAGACATCCTGGAAACACCATATATTTT. The genes are TRBV6-5 and TRBJ1-3, with D unresolved. The CDR3 totals 15 residues. Germline CDR1 is MNHEY and CDR2 is SVGAGI. Trimming stripped 2 bases from V and 2 bases from J, with 10 bases between.

The chain has TRBV27 and TRBJ1-1, with a weak D call TRBD1 (6 bases). Trimming cost V 4 bases and J 8 bases, with 14 bases left between them. The germline V gene has CDR1 MNHEY and CDR2 SMNVEV (reference sequence). This CDR3 region has 13 residues. CDR3: CASSSRGKSEAFF. The CDR3 bases are TGTGCCAGCAGTTCCAGGGGAAAATCGGAAGCTTTCTTT.

The rearrangement joins TRBV4-1 to TRBJ2-1, with D possibly TRBD2 on 6 matching bases. Trimming stripped 0 bases from V and 9 bases from J, with 18 bases between. Germline values: CDR1 MGHRA, CDR2 YSYEKL. This CDR3 contains 16 residues. This chain's CDR3 is CASSQDYAALRGEQFF. CDR3 nucleotide sequence: TGCGCCAGCAGCCAAGATTACGCGGCCCTGCGGGGTGAGCAGTTCTTC.

The CDR3 DNA reads TGTGCCAGCAGTTTATCTTTAGGGGGCAGCACCTTC. Residues: CASSLSLGGSTF. The chain couples TRBV27 to TRBJ1-2; 7 bases line up with TRBD1. CDR1 and CDR2 (germline): MNHEY, SMNVEV (reference sequence). With V trimmed by 0 bases and J by 13 bases, 5 bases remained unmatched. The CDR3 is made up of 12 amino acids.

J is TRBJ2-7 and V is TRBV5-5; D not resolved. This CDR3 is built from 14 residues. Trimming stripped 0 bases from V and 1 base from J, with 8 bases between. The germline CDR1 and CDR2 sequences are SGHKS and YYEKEE (reference sequence). As DNA, the CDR3 is TGTGCCAGCAGCTTGGCCCTCCTTTCCTACGAGCAGTACTTC. This codes for CASSLALLSYEQYF.

This clone was seen only a few times. V usage is TRBV5-6 and J usage is TRBJ1-1; D not resolved. This CDR3 comprises 12 residues. The V end was cut by 0 bases, the J end by 7 bases, with 7 bases between. From germline, CDR1 is SGHDT and CDR2 YYEEEE. CDR3 nucleotide sequence: TGTGCCAGCAGCTTGGGTCTATTTGAAGCTTTCTTT. This translates into CASSLGLFEAFF.

V gene TRBV5-1 combines with J gene TRBJ1-1; 7 nucleotides agree with TRBD1. The CDR3 is made up of 16 amino acids. V lost 0 bases and J lost 5; bases outside the gene matches: 10. The germline CDR1 and CDR2 sequences are SGHRS and YFSETQ. The CDR3 DNA sequence: TGCGCCAGCAGCTTGGCAACCTCCACAGGGGTAACTGAAGCTTTCTTT. This sequence encodes CASSLATSTGVTEAFF. Full variable domain (remainder filled in from reference TRBV5-1 and TRBJ1-1): KAGVTQTPRYLIKTRGQQVTLSCSPISGHRSVSWYQQTPGQGLQFLFEYFSETQRNKGNFPGRFSGRQFSNSRSEMNVSTLELGDSALYLCASSLATSTGVTEAFFGQGTRLTVV.